A single T cell receptor (beta chain) is shown here with its context. Its specificity is unknown. Pooled in the analysis were second doses at about 4 or about 12 weeks. Some clones are missing from TCRdb's copy, which holds only in-frame ones; the method was immunoSEQ multiplex PCR. The data show approximately 120,000 clones, 80% to 90% seen once. This CDR3 has 13 residues. With 7 bases removed from V and 0 bases from J, the gap between germline ends came to 7 bases. Germline lookup yields CDR1 MNHEY and CDR2 SVGAGI. The data stem from a study of T cell responses to AZD1222 COVID-19 vaccine. Study conclusions and caveats: Two AZD1222 administrations were followed by greater Spike-specific TCR breadth and depth. Only 5 or 6 individuals given AZD1222 were seropositive at baseline. In a largely white British group with more females than males, clonal diversity was possibly underestimated.

The material sequenced was peripheral blood, taken 28 days after the second AZD1222 dose. The origin of this receptor is an adult who received the AZD1222 COVID-19 vaccine. The chain uses TRBV6-5 and TRBJ1-5; D gene uncertain. The chain's CDR3 is CASTEHSNQPQHF. CDR3 DNA: TGTGCCAGCACCGAACATAGCAATCAGCCCCAGCATTTT.